The rows below give T cell receptor beta chains drawn from one sample of a study of blood T cell repertoires in COVID-19. Sequenced by immunoSEQ multiplex PCR; TCRdb stores in-frame clones only, minus some. The top ten clones hold roughly 1.6% of a sample with about 300,000 clones, about 87% of them seen once. The sequencing sample was made of peripheral blood. The source of these receptors is a middle-aged woman who had recovered from COVID-19. Each CDR3 is given with its conserved first and last residue. D genes are given only for firm matches. A row's size may be missing; if present it is once, few, many or a size class.

D	size	V	J	CDR3	DNA
TRBD2	.	TRBV19	TRBJ2-7	CASSGLAGGLAVREQYF	TGTGCCAGTAGTGGACTAGCGGGGGGGCTGGCCGTGCGGGAGCAGTACTTC
TRBD1	.	TRBV9	TRBJ2-7	CASGGQGASYEQYF	TGTGCCAGCGGGGGGCAGGGGGCCTCCTACGAGCAGTACTTC
TRBD1	.	TRBV6-6	TRBJ1-1	CASSVQGASDTEAFF	TGTGCCAGCAGTGTACAGGGGGCGTCGGACACTGAAGCTTTCTTT
.	.	TRBV18	TRBJ2-7	CASSPFTPSSYEQYF	TGTGCCAGCTCACCTTTCACGCCTAGCTCCTACGAGCAGTACTTC
TRBD1	once	TRBV5-4	TRBJ1-2	CASNQIDRDVGYGYTF	TGTGCCAGCAACCAAATAGACAGGGACGTCGGCTATGGCTACACCTTC
.	.	TRBV7-8	TRBJ1-1	CASSLGGGRRWNTEAFF	TGTGCCAGCAGCCTTGGGGGGGGACGGAGATGGAACACTGAAGCTTTCTTT
TRBD2	.	TRBV7-7	TRBJ2-5	CASSEWGLAVKETQYF	TGTGCTAGCAGCGAATGGGGACTAGCGGTAAAAGAGACCCAGTACTTC
.	.	TRBV11-3	TRBJ1-1	CASSHVGGTNTEAFF	TGTGCCAGCAGCCACGTCGGGGGGACGAACACTGAAGCTTTCTTT
.	.	TRBV11-2	TRBJ2-3	CASSLDPGEGDTQYF	TGTGCCAGCAGCTTAGATCCGGGTGAAGGAGATACGCAGTATTTT
.	.	TRBV5-1	TRBJ2-7	CASSLTDSSYEQYF	TGCGCCAGCAGCCTAACGGACAGCTCCTACGAGCAGTACTTC
.	.	TRBV6-6	TRBJ1-2	CASVPGGVGGYTF	TGTGCCAGCGTTCCTGGGGGGGTGGGCGGCTACACCTTC
.	.	TRBV6-6	TRBJ1-3	CASSYVGGEGNTIYF	TGTGCCAGCAGTTACGTTGGGGGGGAAGGAAACACCATATATTTT
.	.	TRBV5-5	TRBJ1-3	CASSYEGNSGNTIYF	TGTGCCAGCAGCTATGAGGGAAACTCTGGAAACACCATATATTTT
.	.	TRBV5-1	TRBJ2-3	CASSLWASAPTRTDTQYF	TGCGCCAGCAGCTTGTGGGCTAGCGCCCCTACCCGCACAGATACGCAGTATTTT
TRBD1	.	TRBV30	TRBJ2-7	CAWSVAGGGEQYF	TGTGCCTGGAGTGTAGCAGGGGGCGGCGAGCAGTACTTC
.	.	TRBV19	TRBJ2-3	CASSISRASTDTQYF	TGTGCCAGTAGTATAAGCAGGGCTAGCACAGATACGCAGTATTTT
.	.	TRBV19	TRBJ2-7	CASRPGDRENYEQYF	TGTGCCAGTAGACCGGGGGACAGAGAAAATTACGAGCAGTACTTC
TRBD1	once	TRBV7-3	TRBJ1-2	CASSPDRGYGYTF	TGTGCCAGCAGCCCGGACAGGGGCTATGGCTACACCTTC
.	.	TRBV5-8	TRBJ2-7	CASSPGQSYEQYF	TGTGCCAGCAGCCCAGGACAGTCCTACGAGCAGTACTTC
TRBD1	.	TRBV5-1	TRBJ1-1	CASSPGTGAEAFF	TGCGCCAGCAGCCCGGGGACAGGCGCTGAAGCTTTCTTT
TRBD1	.	TRBV10-1	TRBJ1-1	CASSEGTGSTEAFF	TGCGCCAGCAGTGAGGGGACAGGGTCCACTGAAGCTTTCTTT
.	.	TRBV7-8	TRBJ1-1	CASSLGAGLRNTEAFF	TGTGCCAGCAGCTTAGGAGCGGGACTCAGGAACACTGAAGCTTTCTTT
TRBD1	.	TRBV7-3	TRBJ2-2	CASSPGQGLGTGELFF	TGTGCCAGCAGCCCTGGACAGGGCTTGGGCACCGGGGAGCTGTTTTTT
TRBD2	.	TRBV7-9	TRBJ2-5	CASSQRRLAGGQETQYF	TGTGCCAGCAGCCAGCGCCGACTAGCGGGGGGCCAAGAGACCCAGTACTTC
.	.	TRBV30	TRBJ1-1	CACDDYTEAFF	TGTGCCTGTGACGACTACACTGAAGCTTTCTTT
.	.	TRBV7-2	TRBJ1-5	CASSLLGSNQPQHF	TGTGCCAGCAGCTTACTCGGTAGCAATCAGCCCCAGCATTTT
TRBD2	.	TRBV13	TRBJ2-1	CASSLRGGPSYNEQFF	TGTGCCAGCAGCCTCCGGGGGGGCCCTTCGTACAATGAGCAGTTCTTC
TRBD1	.	TRBV28	TRBJ1-5	CASLFLTGANQPQHF	TGTGCCAGCCTCTTCCTGACAGGGGCAAATCAGCCCCAGCATTTT
.	few	TRBV5-1	TRBJ1-5	CASSLEPSSNQPQHF	TGCGCCAGCAGCTTGGAGCCATCCAGCAATCAGCCCCAGCATTTT
TRBD2	.	TRBV2	TRBJ2-1	CASSEFESGESGVEQFF	TGTGCCAGCAGTGAGTTCGAGAGCGGGGAATCGGGAGTTGAGCAGTTCTTC
.	once	TRBV6-5	TRBJ1-1	CASRWSTEAFF	TGTGCCAGCCGGTGGTCCACTGAAGCTTTCTTT
.	.	TRBV19	TRBJ1-4	CATSGRVQEKLFF	TGTGCCACCTCAGGCAGGGTGCAGGAAAAACTGTTTTTT
TRBD1	.	TRBV5-1	TRBJ1-5	CASSLGQDQPQHF	TGCGCCAGCAGCTTAGGACAGGACCAGCCCCAGCATTTT
.	.	TRBV6-5	TRBJ1-2	CASSREQGRTF	TGTGCCAGCAGTAGGGAACAGGGACGAACCTTC
TRBD1	.	TRBV11-2	TRBJ1-2	CASSLETGLGYFGYTF	TGTGCCAGCAGCTTAGAGACAGGGCTGGGATACTTCGGCTACACCTTC
.	.	TRBV3-1/TRBV3-2	TRBJ2-7	CASSQDGGFPYEQYF	TGTGCCAGCAGCCAAGATGGAGGGTTTCCCTACGAGCAGTACTTC